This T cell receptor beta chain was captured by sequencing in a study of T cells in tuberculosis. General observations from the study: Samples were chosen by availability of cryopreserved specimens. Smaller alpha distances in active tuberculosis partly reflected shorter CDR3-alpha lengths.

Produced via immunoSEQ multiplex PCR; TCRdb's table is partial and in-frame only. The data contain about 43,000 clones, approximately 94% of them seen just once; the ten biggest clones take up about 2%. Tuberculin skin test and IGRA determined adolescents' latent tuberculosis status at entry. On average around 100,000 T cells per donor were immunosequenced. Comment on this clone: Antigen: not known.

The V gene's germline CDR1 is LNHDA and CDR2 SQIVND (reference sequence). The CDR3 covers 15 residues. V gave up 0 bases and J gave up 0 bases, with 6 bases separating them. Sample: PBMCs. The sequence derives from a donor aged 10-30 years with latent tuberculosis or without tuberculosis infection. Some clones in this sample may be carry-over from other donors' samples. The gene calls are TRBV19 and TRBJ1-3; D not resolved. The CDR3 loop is CASSIEAFSGNTIYF. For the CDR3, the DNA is TGTGCCAGTAGTATAGAGGCATTCTCTGGAAACACCATATATTTT.